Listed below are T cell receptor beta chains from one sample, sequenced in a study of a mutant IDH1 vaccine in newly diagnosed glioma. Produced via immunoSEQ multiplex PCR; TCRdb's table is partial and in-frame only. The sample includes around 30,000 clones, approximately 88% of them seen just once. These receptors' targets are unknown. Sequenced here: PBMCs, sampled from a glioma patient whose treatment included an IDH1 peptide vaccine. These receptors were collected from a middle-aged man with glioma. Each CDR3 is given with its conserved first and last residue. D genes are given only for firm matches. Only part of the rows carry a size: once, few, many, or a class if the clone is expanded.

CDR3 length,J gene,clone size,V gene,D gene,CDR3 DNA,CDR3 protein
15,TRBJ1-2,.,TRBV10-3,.,TGTGCCATCAGTCGGACACAGGGCTCCCTTGATGGCTACACCTTC,CAISRTQGSLDGYTF
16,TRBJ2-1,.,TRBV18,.,TGTGCCAGCTCACCATCCGGTGGGGGTAGGGCCAATGAGCAGTTCTTC,CASSPSGGGRANEQFF
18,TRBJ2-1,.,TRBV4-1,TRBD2,TGCGCCAGCAGCCCCGTGGGTTCGCGGGAGGGATCCTACAATGAGCAGTTCTTC,CASSPVGSREGSYNEQFF
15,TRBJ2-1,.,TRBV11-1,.,TGTGCCAGCAGCTTAGGTGGGGGCTCCTACAATGAGCAGTTCTTC,CASSLGGGSYNEQFF
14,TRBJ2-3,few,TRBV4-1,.,TGCGCCAGCAGCCAAGGGACAGGCACAGATACGCAGTATTTT,CASSQGTGTDTQYF
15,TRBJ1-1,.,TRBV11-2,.,TGTGCCAGCAGCTTCCAGGGCCAAGGGGGCACTGAAGCTTTCTTT,CASSFQGQGGTEAFF
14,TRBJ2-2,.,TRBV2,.,TGTGCCAGCAGACCGGGACAAAACACCGGGGAGCTGTTTTTT,CASRPGQNTGELFF
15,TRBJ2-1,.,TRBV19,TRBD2,TGTGCCAGTCAGCCGACTAGCGGGACCTACAATGAGCAGTTCTTC,CASQPTSGTYNEQFF
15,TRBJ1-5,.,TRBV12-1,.,TGTGCCAGCAACAGGGCCGGACAGGGCATTCAGCCCCAGCATTTT,CASNRAGQGIQPQHF
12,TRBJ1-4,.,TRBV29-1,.,TGCAGCGTTGAGGGGGTTGGCGAAAAACTGTTTTTT,CSVEGVGEKLFF
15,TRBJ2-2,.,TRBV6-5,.,TGTGCCAGCAGTTTAGACAGCTTTAACACCGGGGAGCTGTTTTTT,CASSLDSFNTGELFF
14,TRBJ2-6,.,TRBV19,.,TGTGCCAGTAGAGGGGGGCCTGGGGCCAACGTCCTGACTTTC,CASRGGPGANVLTF
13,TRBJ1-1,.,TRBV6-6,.,TGTGCCAGCAAAATGACAGGTGCTACTGAAGCTTTCTTT,CASKMTGATEAFF
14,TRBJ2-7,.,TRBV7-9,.,TGTGCCAGCAGCTTCGGAAGTTTCAACCACGAGCAGTACTTC,CASSFGSFNHEQYF
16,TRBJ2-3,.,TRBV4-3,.,TGCGCCAGCAGCCCCCTTGGGAGCGGGAGCACAGATACGCAGTATTTT,CASSPLGSGSTDTQYF